This TCR beta chain was sequenced in a study of T cells in Graves' hyperthyroidism and ophthalmopathy. This clonotype occurred many times. The CDR3 runs to 13 residues. Germline assignment: CDR1 SGHRS and CDR2 YFSETQ. Trimming cost V 5 bases and J 1 base, with 9 bases left between them. Amplification of TCR beta CDR3 regions was performed using RNA transcripts as template. During a first-round RT-PCR of the TCR CDR3, the HTBI primer set was used. TCRdb ran MiXCR on the multiplex PCR reads and lists one entry per CDR3 protein. The sample shows nearly 110,000 distinct CDR3 sequences, approximately 16% of them seen only once.

J is TRBJ1-1 and V is TRBV5-1; D unresolved. Sequencing used blood. The TCR was taken from a woman aged 45-65 years with Graves' hyperthyroidism. CDR3 nucleotides: TGCGCCAGCAGACTCGACGGGAACACTGAAGCTTTCTTT. Amino acid sequence: CASRLDGNTEAFF.